This section outlines one T cell receptor beta chain sequence together with its context. Its binding antigen is unknown. Base-call qualities are not available, and no considerably larger clone is one nucleotide away. This entry is derived from a study of blood T cell repertoires in COVID-19 (dated by TCRdb to the early 2020s). General notes on the study: Samples from collaborators originated in the United States, Italy and Spain and spanned both the acute and convalescent phases of COVID-19. The material from the prospective study consisted of cDNA or gDNA derived from T cells, B-cell-depleted T cells, or PBMCs. The dataset comprised deeply sampled blood TCRbeta repertoires from subjects exposed to, actively infected with, or recovered from COVID-19. A freely available public database, intended as a resource for researchers studying the immune response to SARS-CoV-2, is where the repertoires were released. Samples were obtained from the ongoing ImmuneRACE study (first 160 participants) and from 1,200 or so subjects provided by 6 global collaborators. The sample metadata nearly always contained a de-identified subject ID, COVID-19 status, age in years and sex. HLA class I and class II types, where available, came from metadata supplied by the sample provider rather than from assay-based typing.

General study outcomes and caveats: The quantity of clinical and demographic metadata differed by source and by participant and was supplied without curation.

The collaborating institutions used their own protocols to collect whole blood in K2EDTA tubes. Collaborator samples were shipped for TCRbeta analysis as frozen whole blood, isolated PBMCs, or DNA extracted from either sample type. The trim is 0 bases for V and 5 bases for J, with a gap of 13 bases between the germline ends. As encoded in the germline V gene (reference sequence), CDR1 is LNHDA while CDR2 is SQIVND. Measured from the cysteine to the phenylalanine, the CDR3 is 15 residues long. Here the CDR3 DNA is all that survives: 45 bases in frame from base 1. TCRbeta CDR3 regions were amplified from genomic DNA using the immunoSEQ Assay, a bias-controlled multiplex PCR. From the authors' description of their analysis: The number of nucleated cells in each sample was estimated from the amplification of reference gene primers within the assay. To quantify the absolute abundance of each unique TCRbeta CDR3 rearrangement, sequence reads were collapsed and filtered. Productive Simpson clonality was computed per sample as the square root of Simpson's diversity index over productive rearrangements. As stored in TCRdb, this immuneACCESS dataset retains in-frame rearrangements with V and J assigned. A fraction of the clones does not appear; measured against another copy, unresolved V genes explain less than half of the discrepancy, and the remainder lacks a known reason. V, J and clone size derive from that table, while D and trimming were established from the DNA sequence. In this sample the table shows roughly 100,000 clones, approximately 86% of which occur a single time. About 3% of the sample rests with the top ten.

Specimen: peripheral blood. In this chain, TRBV19 is recombined with TRBJ2-5, and TRBD2 may be the D gene, going by 5 matching bases. The clonotype was recovered from a man aged 50-60 years with active or convalescent COVID-19. The DNA reads as follows: TGTGCCAGTAGTATAGAGGCGGGCAGATGGGAGACCCAGTACTTC. This encodes CASSIEAGRWETQYF.